Each of the 8 T cell receptor beta chains below was sequenced from the same sample in a study of memory CD4+ T cells and cytomegalovirus serostatus. Single viable CD3+CD4+CD8-CD45RO+ cells were sorted as the memory CD4+ T cells. TCRdb's copy holds only in-frame clones and misses some; the assay was immunoSEQ multiplex PCR. The sample comprises 56,000 or so clones, around 78% of which are singletons, and roughly 1.7% rests with the top ten. Material: memory CD4+ T cells from blood. These receptors originate from an adult in good health and CMV-seronegative.

This chain joins TRBV28 and TRBJ1-2; the D is unclear. From germline, CDR1 is MDHEN and CDR2 SYDVKM. There are 15 residues in the CDR3. Trimming left V 1 base short and J 5 bases short, with 14 bases between. The CDR3 loop reads CASSLSPAQRYGYTF. The CDR3 nucleotides read TGTGCCAGCAGTTTATCTCCAGCCCAGAGGTATGGCTACACCTTC.

The chain recombines TRBV5-6 with TRBJ2-5, with a tentative D call TRBD1 (6 bases). Per germline, CDR1 SGHDT and CDR2 YYEEEE. Trimming removed 4 bases from V and 9 bases from J, with 16 bases in between. The CDR3 loop spans 13 amino acids. DNA of the CDR3: TGTGCCAGCAGCACCAGGGATCCAGGGGCCCAGTACTTC. Residues: CASSTRDPGAQYF.

This sequence joins TRBV7-8 and TRBJ2-7, with 7 bases matching TRBD2. The CDR3 has 12 amino acids. Per germline, CDR1 SGHVS and CDR2 FQNEAQ. V was pared by 6 bases and J by 6 bases, with 5 bases of the junction left unmatched. The CDR3 loop reads CASSTSGIEQYF. Here the CDR3 DNA reads TGTGCCAGCAGTACGAGCGGGATCGAGCAGTACTTC.

This clone was counted once. The chain combines TRBV7-2 with TRBJ1-1; D uncertain. Germline V CDR1 and CDR2: SGHTA, FQGNSA. The CDR3 has 13 residues. Trimming removed 2 bases from V and 0 bases from J, with 4 bases in between. CDR3 loop: CASSLNVNTEAFF. In DNA form, the CDR3 reads TGTGCCAGCAGCTTAAACGTGAACACTGAAGCTTTCTTT.

The CDR3 reads CASTQDQGTGNTIYF. The CDR3 bases are TGTGCCAGCACCCAAGACCAGGGTACTGGAAACACCATATATTTT. This chain connects TRBV7-6 to TRBJ1-3; a weak D match, TRBD1 (5 bases). The CDR3 sequence is 15 residues long. The germline gives CDR1 SGHVS, CDR2 FNYEAQ. The V end was cut by 7 bases, the J end by 2 bases, with 15 bases between.

The chain recombines TRBV7-9 with TRBJ2-2, with D hard to call. The CDR3 runs to 12 residues. The V end lost 2 bases, the J end lost 4 bases, and 2 bases lay between the germline ends. Germline V CDR1 and CDR2: SEHNR, FQNEAQ (reference sequence). The CDR3 sequence: CASSLSTGELFF. In DNA form, the CDR3 reads TGTGCCAGCAGCTTATCCACCGGGGAGCTGTTTTTT. The full variable domain, its missing parts supplied by reference TRBV7-9 and TRBJ2-2, is DTGVSQNPRHKITKRGQNVTFRCDPISEHNRLYWYRQTLGQGPEFLTYFQNEAQLEKSRLLSDRFSAERPKGSFSTLEIQRTEQGDSAMYLCASSLSTGELFFGEGSRLTVL.

This chain uses TRBV7-3 with TRBJ2-3; D is perhaps TRBD1 (5 bases). The CDR3 is made up of 20 amino acids. V lost 2 bases and J 0 bases, leaving 24 bases between the germline ends. Germline assignment: CDR1 SGHTA and CDR2 FQGTGA. CDR3: CASSLYGRQGRNPSTDTQYF. CDR3 sequence (DNA): TGTGCCAGCAGCTTATATGGCCGGCAGGGTCGGAACCCTAGCACAGATACGCAGTATTTT.

This chain uses TRBV29-1 with TRBJ1-2; a weak D match, TRBD1 (5 bases). CDR3 size: 13 residues. The germline V gene encodes CDR1 SQVTM and CDR2 ANQGSEA. Trimming removed 5 bases at V and 2 bases at J, with 12 bases between. The CDR3 region is CSVSMGGNYGYTF. The CDR3 nucleotides are TGCAGCGTTTCGATGGGGGGGAACTATGGCTACACCTTC.